The T cell receptor (beta chain) under discussion was sequenced for a study of blood T cell repertoires in COVID-19. TCRdb's table, derived via immunoSEQ multiplex PCR, lists solely in-frame clones and lacks some. This sample carries 200,000 or so clones, more than 70% of them seen once, and the ten largest clones take roughly 2.5%. V lost 6 bases and J 1 base, leaving 16 bases between the germline ends. The V gene's germline CDR1 is LNHDA and CDR2 SQIVND (reference sequence). The CDR3 is made up of 15 amino acids. Sequenced input: peripheral blood. This sequence joins TRBV19 and TRBJ2-7, with D possibly matching TRBD2 (5 bases). The clonotype originates from a woman aged 55-70 years with acute or convalescent COVID-19. CDR3 residues: CASRDRGGPSYEQYF. CDR3 bases: TGTGCCAGTAGAGATCGAGGCGGGCCTTCCTACGAGCAGTACTTC.